These 22 T cell receptor beta chains were all obtained from the same sample, sequenced in a study of identical twins. MiXCR, applied by TCRdb to the 5' RACE reads, yields one record per CDR3 protein. The sample includes under 350,000 distinct CDR3 sequences, more than 8% seen only once; the top ten take roughly 7%. These same records also appear under a second study, on yellow fever vaccine responses in identical twins.

Sequenced material: CD8+ T cells sorted from blood. All receptors derive from a woman in her late teens or twenties in good health.

The V gene is TRBV27, the J gene TRBJ2-1; no definite D call. Per the germline V gene, CDR1 is MNHEY and CDR2 is SMNVEV (reference sequence). The V gene lost 5 bases and the J gene lost 6 bases, with 14 bases spanning the gap. The CDR3 covers 14 residues. The CDR3, as DNA: TGTGCCAGCAGTCCACCCGGACGGCTCAATGAGCAGTTCTTC. Protein sequence: CASSPPGRLNEQFF.

J is TRBJ2-7 and V is TRBV20-1; TRBD2 aligns across 13 bases. V lost 2 bases and J lost 7; bases outside the gene matches: 14. The CDR3 has 17 amino acids. Germline loops: CDR1 DFQATT, CDR2 SNEGSKA (reference sequence). The DNA for the CDR3 is TGCAGTGCTAGAACCTCAGAAACTAGCGGGAGGGCGTATGAGCAGTACTTC. Its translation is CSARTSETSGRAYEQYF.

This clonotype was picked up many times. V and J are TRBV28 and TRBJ1-2; 11 bases agree with TRBD1. The CDR3 is made up of 14 amino acids. Trimming at V came to 3 bases and at J to 8 bases, leaving 5 bases not matched to a gene. Germline values: CDR1 MDHEN, CDR2 SYDVKM. The CDR3 here is CASSFRTGGGGYTF. The CDR3 nucleotides read TGTGCCAGCAGTTTCCGGACAGGGGGCGGGGGCTACACCTTC.

This chain joins TRBV28 and TRBJ2-7; possible D gene TRBD2, 6 bases. Germline values: CDR1 MDHEN, CDR2 SYDVKM. The CDR3 runs to 14 residues. Trimming pared 6 bases from V and 3 bases from J, leaving 15 bases between. CDR3 amino acids: CASSPEEGIYEQYF. DNA for the CDR3: TGTGCCAGCAGCCCGGAGGAGGGTATCTACGAGCAGTACTTC.

This clonotype was observed a handful of times. The CDR3 DNA follows: TGTGCCACCAGCAGAGATGGAGGTACTGGGGCCAACGTCCTGACTTTC. This encodes CATSRDGGTGANVLTF. The chain has TRBV15 and TRBJ2-6, with D possibly TRBD2 on 5 matching bases. This CDR3 has 16 residues. Looked up from germline, CDR1 is LNHNV and CDR2 is YYDKDF (reference sequence). V lost 0 bases and J lost 2, with 8 bases in between. The full variable domain, its missing parts supplied by reference TRBV15 and TRBJ2-6, is DAMVIQNPRYQVTQFGKPVTLSCSQTLNHNVMYWYQQKSSQAPKLLFHYYDKDFNNEADTPDNFQSRRPNTSFCFLDIRSPGLGDTAMYLCATSRDGGTGANVLTFGAGSRLTVL.

In its sample, this clonotype was seen a few times. V gene TRBV20-1 combines with J gene TRBJ2-2; tentatively, D is TRBD2 (7 bases). CDR3 length: 16 amino acids. Germline CDR1 is DFQATT and CDR2 is SNEGSKA (reference sequence). V gave up 2 bases and J gave up 4 bases, with 17 bases separating them. The CDR3 loop is CSARSEGGGPTGELFF. The CDR3 DNA follows: TGCAGTGCTAGATCCGAAGGGGGGGGCCCCACCGGGGAGCTGTTTTTT.

This clonotype appeared many times. The chain's CDR3 is CSVDGTGGTEAFF. The CDR3 nucleotides are TGCAGCGTCGACGGGACAGGGGGCACTGAAGCTTTCTTT. The gene calls are TRBV29-1 and TRBJ1-1, with TRBD1 matching over 11 bases. The CDR3 has 13 amino acids. With V trimmed by 6 bases and J by 4 bases, 4 bases remained unmatched. The germline V gene has CDR1 SQVTM and CDR2 ANQGSEA.

The V call is TRBV6-2 or TRBV6-3, the J call TRBJ1-1, with D tentatively TRBD1 (6 bases). CDR1 MNHEY and CDR2 SVGEGT come from the germline V gene. V lost 0 bases, J lost 3 bases, and 11 bases lay in between. CDR3 length: 15 amino acids. As DNA, the CDR3 is TGTGCCAGCAGTTACTCGTTTTCAGGGGACACTGAAGCTTTCTTT. Translation gives CASSYSFSGDTEAFF.

This clonotype was counted only a few times. The chain uses TRBV20-1 and TRBJ2-4; 9 nucleotides line up with TRBD1. With 1 base clipped from V and 7 bases from J, the junction kept 5 bases outside the gene matches. The CDR3 spans 14 residues. Germline V gives CDR1 DFQATT, CDR2 SNEGSKA (reference sequence). CDR3 region: CSARGTGEGNIQYF. CDR3 DNA: TGCAGTGCTAGAGGGACAGGGGAAGGGAACATTCAGTACTTC.

This clonotype was found many times. This chain joins TRBV5-1 and TRBJ2-7; the D gene is possibly TRBD2 (6 bases). The CDR3 is 16 residues long. The V gene lost 0 bases and the J gene lost 0 bases, with 13 bases spanning the gap. Germline V gene sequence: CDR1 SGHRS, CDR2 YFSETQ. The DNA of the CDR3 is TGCGCCAGCAGCTTGGATAGCGGAATGAGCTCCTACGAGCAGTACTTC. Its protein product is CASSLDSGMSSYEQYF. Full variable domain (missing parts from reference TRBV5-1 and TRBJ2-7): KAGVTQTPRYLIKTRGQQVTLSCSPISGHRSVSWYQQTPGQGLQFLFEYFSETQRNKGNFPGRFSGRQFSNSRSEMNVSTLELGDSALYLCASSLDSGMSSYEQYFGPGTRLTVT.

This clonotype was counted between two and nine times. The V and J genes are TRBV20-1 and TRBJ2-1; TRBD2 matches at 15 bases. The CDR3 extends over 15 amino acids. J was trimmed by 10 bases and V by 3 bases; bases with no gene match: 7. The V gene's germline CDR1 is DFQATT and CDR2 SNEGSKA (reference sequence). CDR3: CSASETGTSGREQFF. In DNA, the CDR3 is TGCAGTGCTAGCGAAACCGGGACTAGCGGGAGGGAGCAGTTCTTC.

This clonotype was seen at least ten times. The chain links TRBV7-2 to TRBJ2-7; 13 positions agree with TRBD2. This CDR3 comprises 16 residues. CDR1 and CDR2 from the germline V gene are SGHTA and FQGNSA. Germline trimming cut 6 bases from V and 7 bases from J; bases unmatched to any gene: 12. The CDR3 here is CASSSPTSGRAGEQYF. In DNA, the CDR3 is TGTGCCAGCAGTTCCCCTACTAGCGGGAGGGCCGGGGAGCAGTACTTC.

This clonotype was detected ten times or more. This chain joins TRBV4-3 and TRBJ2-1, with D perhaps matching TRBD2 (5 bases). The length of the CDR3 is 15 residues. Trimming took off 0 bases at V and 4 bases at J, with 10 bases between the two ends. CDR1 LGHNA and CDR2 YSLEER come from the germline V gene. The CDR3 DNA reads as TGCGCCAGCAGCCAAGATAAGCTAGCTTACAATGAGCAGTTCTTC. Its protein is CASSQDKLAYNEQFF.

This clonotype was seen repeatedly, ten times or more. The chain recombines TRBV9 with TRBJ2-3; TRBD1 matches 8 bases. The CDR3 covers 13 residues. Germline CDR1 is SGDLS and CDR2 is YYNGEE. Trimming cost V 3 bases and J 10 bases; bases outside gene matches: 7. The CDR3 here is CASSDGQGYPQYF. CDR3 DNA: TGTGCCAGCAGCGACGGACAGGGTTATCCGCAGTATTTT.

The chain joins TRBV4-2 to TRBJ2-1, with a tentative D call TRBD2 (7 bases). Trimming removed 1 base from V and 0 bases from J, with 16 bases in between. Germline-derived CDR1 and CDR2 are LGHNA and YNFKEQ. CDR3 length: 18 residues. Written as DNA, the CDR3 is TGTGCCAGCAGCCAAGTGGATTTGCGGGGGCCCTCCTACAATGAGCAGTTCTTC. This sequence encodes CASSQVDLRGPSYNEQFF.

This clonotype has more than one count but fewer than ten. This chain uses TRBV4-2 with TRBJ2-7, with D hard to call. In germline, CDR1 is LGHNA, CDR2 YNFKEQ. The CDR3 is made up of 15 amino acids. With 1 base removed from V and 3 bases from J, the gap between germline ends came to 13 bases. In DNA, the CDR3 is TGTGCCAGCAGCCAAGGGTCGGACGGCGACTACGAGCAGTACTTC. It yields the protein CASSQGSDGDYEQYF.

The chain carries TRBV6-2 or TRBV6-3 and TRBJ1-2; D not certain. Trimming removed 6 bases at V and 3 bases at J, with 11 bases between. CDR1 and CDR2 (germline): MNHEY, SVGEGT. The CDR3 runs 13 residues. The DNA of the CDR3 is TGTGCCAGCAGGTGGACGGGCGACTATGGCTACACCTTC. It encodes CASRWTGDYGYTF.

This clonotype has at least ten counts. The J gene is TRBJ2-7, the V gene TRBV20-1, with D unclear. V dropped 2 bases and J dropped 1 base, with 12 bases sitting between them. The germline V gene has CDR1 DFQATT and CDR2 SNEGSKA (reference sequence). This CDR3 spans 14 amino acids. The CDR3 nucleotides are TGCAGTGCTAGACACAAGGACCGGTCCTACGAGCAGTACTTC. Amino acid sequence: CSARHKDRSYEQYF.

This clonotype has ten or more counts. J is TRBJ2-7 and V is TRBV7-9, with 8 bases fitting TRBD1. There are 16 residues in the CDR3. Germline CDR1 SEHNR, CDR2 FQNEAQ (reference sequence). The ends lost 6 bases at V and 3 bases at J; junction bases unmatched: 13. The CDR3 DNA follows: TGTGCCAGCAGTTCCCCCGGGACAGGTGAGGACTACGAGCAGTACTTC. It is translated as CASSSPGTGEDYEQYF.

This clonotype was counted a few times. V and J are TRBV12-3 or TRBV12-4 and TRBJ2-1; D is ambiguous. The CDR3 is made up of 14 amino acids. Trimming shortened V by 5 bases and J by 15 bases, and 23 bases separated the two germline ends. Here the CDR3 reads CASSPLSSAGRGFF. CDR3 DNA: TGTGCCAGCAGTCCGCTGTCGTCTGCTGGGCGCGGGTTCTTC.

This clonotype was observed many times. The gene calls are TRBV12-3 or TRBV12-4 and TRBJ2-1, with D uncertain. This CDR3 contains 15 residues. V gave up 3 bases and J gave up 5 bases, with 14 bases separating them. The DNA for the CDR3 is TGTGCCAGCAGTTTCTGGTCCGACCATAACAATGAGCAGTTCTTC. This codes for CASSFWSDHNNEQFF.

This clonotype was seen repeatedly, ten times or more. The rearrangement uses TRBV29-1 and TRBJ2-7, with D perhaps matching TRBD1 or TRBD2 (5 bases each). The germline V gene encodes CDR1 SQVTM and CDR2 ANQGSEA. V was trimmed by 3 bases and J by 3 bases, leaving 9 bases between them. This CDR3 spans 12 amino acids. CDR3 in amino acids: CSVEVGDYEQYF. CDR3 in DNA: TGCAGCGTTGAGGTGGGGGACTACGAGCAGTACTTC.